This T cell receptor (beta chain) appears in the sequencing data of a study of tumor-infiltrating lymphocytes in oesophageal squamous cell carcinoma. Via MiXCR, TCRdb re-called the PCR reads, giving one row per CDR3 protein. The profile shows around 18,000 distinct CDR3 sequences, nearly 45% of them singletons. This clonotype has a count of ten or more. This CDR3 has 15 amino acids. CDR1 and CDR2 from the germline V gene are SGHDT and YYEEEE. Trimming took 3 bases from V and 3 from J, leaving 10 bases between them. This sequence was found in a male donor with esophageal squamous cell carcinoma. The source material was esophageal tumor tissue. The genes are TRBV5-6 and TRBJ2-6; D is possibly TRBD2 (5 bases). The CDR3 is CASSSRVVGANVLTF. CDR3 in DNA: TGTGCCAGCAGCTCGCGGGTGGTTGGGGCCAACGTCCTGACTTTC.